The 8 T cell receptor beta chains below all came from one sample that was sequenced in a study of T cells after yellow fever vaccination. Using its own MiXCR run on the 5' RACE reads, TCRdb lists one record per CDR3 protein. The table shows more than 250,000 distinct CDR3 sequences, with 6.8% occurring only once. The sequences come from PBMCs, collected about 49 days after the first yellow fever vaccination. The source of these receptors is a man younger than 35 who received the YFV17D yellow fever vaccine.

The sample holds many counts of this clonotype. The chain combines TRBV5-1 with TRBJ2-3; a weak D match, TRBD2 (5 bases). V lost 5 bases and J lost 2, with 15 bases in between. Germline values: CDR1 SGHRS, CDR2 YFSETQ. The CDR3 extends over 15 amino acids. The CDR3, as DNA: TGCGCCAGCAGTCCGGGGAACGGATTCACAGATACGCAGTATTTT. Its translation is CASSPGNGFTDTQYF.

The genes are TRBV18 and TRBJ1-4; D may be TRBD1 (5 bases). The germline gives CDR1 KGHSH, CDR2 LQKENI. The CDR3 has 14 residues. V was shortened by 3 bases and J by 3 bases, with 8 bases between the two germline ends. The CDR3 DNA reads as TGTGCCAGCTCACCCAGGGAGGCTAATGAAAAACTGTTTTTT. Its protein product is CASSPREANEKLFF.

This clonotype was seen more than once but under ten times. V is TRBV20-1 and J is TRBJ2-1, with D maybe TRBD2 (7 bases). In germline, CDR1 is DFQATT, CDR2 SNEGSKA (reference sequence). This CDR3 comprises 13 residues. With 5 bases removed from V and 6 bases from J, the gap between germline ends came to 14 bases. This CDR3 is CSAVGGGLNEQFF. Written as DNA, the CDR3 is TGCAGTGCTGTGGGGGGGGGGCTCAATGAGCAGTTCTTC.

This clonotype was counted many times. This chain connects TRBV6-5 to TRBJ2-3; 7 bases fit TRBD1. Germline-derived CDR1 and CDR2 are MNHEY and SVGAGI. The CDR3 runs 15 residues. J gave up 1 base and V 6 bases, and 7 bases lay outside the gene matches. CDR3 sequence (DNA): TGTGCCAGCAGGTCCGGGACAGCAGGCACAGATACGCAGTATTTT. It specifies CASRSGTAGTDTQYF.

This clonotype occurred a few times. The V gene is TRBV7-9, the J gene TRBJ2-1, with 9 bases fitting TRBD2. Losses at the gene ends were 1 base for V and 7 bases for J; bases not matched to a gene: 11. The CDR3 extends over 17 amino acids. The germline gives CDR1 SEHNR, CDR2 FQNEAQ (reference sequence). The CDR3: CASSLVSGTSIWNEQFF. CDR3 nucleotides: TGTGCCAGCAGCTTAGTTTCCGGGACTAGCATCTGGAATGAGCAGTTCTTC.

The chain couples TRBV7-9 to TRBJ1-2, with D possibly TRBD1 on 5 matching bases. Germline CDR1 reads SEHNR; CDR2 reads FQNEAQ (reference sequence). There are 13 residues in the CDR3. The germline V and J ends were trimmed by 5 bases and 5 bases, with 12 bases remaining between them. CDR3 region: CASSRNGGYGYTF. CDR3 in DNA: TGTGCCAGCAGCCGAAATGGGGGTTATGGCTACACCTTC.

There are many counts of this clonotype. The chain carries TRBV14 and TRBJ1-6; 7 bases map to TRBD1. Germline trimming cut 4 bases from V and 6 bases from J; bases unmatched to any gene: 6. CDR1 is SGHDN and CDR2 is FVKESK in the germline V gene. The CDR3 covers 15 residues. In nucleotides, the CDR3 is TGTGCCAGCAGCCTTGTTGACAGGGTTAATTCACCCCTCCACTTT. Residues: CASSLVDRVNSPLHF.

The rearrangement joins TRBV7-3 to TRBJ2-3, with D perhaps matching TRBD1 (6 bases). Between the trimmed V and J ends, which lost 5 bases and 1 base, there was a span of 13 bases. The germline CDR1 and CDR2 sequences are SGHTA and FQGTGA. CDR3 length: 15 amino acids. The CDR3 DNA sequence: TGTGCCAGCAGCGTCCAGGGGATGGGCACAGATACGCAGTATTTT. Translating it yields CASSVQGMGTDTQYF.